The 32 T cell receptor beta chains in this list originate from one sample, sequenced in a study of response to subunit inactivated influenza vaccine. TCRdb ran MiXCR on the RT-PCR reads and lists one entry per CDR3 protein. The repertoire has fewer than 600,000 distinct CDR3 sequences, 7.2% of them found once; the top ten carry about 12%. Specimen: PBMCs from blood, collected roughly 24 months after vaccination. The receptors come from a man aged 50 to 69 who received an inactivated influenza vaccine.

The V call is TRBV11-2, the J call TRBJ2-7, with 14 bases aligning to TRBD2. This CDR3 is 14 amino acids long. V shed 5 bases and J 6 bases; nucleotides not matched to a gene: 3. Germline V gives CDR1 SGHAT, CDR2 FQNNGV. The CDR3 is CASSMGLAGVEQYF. CDR3 sequence (DNA): TGTGCCAGCAGCATGGGACTAGCGGGAGTCGAGCAGTACTTC.

Ten or more counts support this clonotype. This chain uses TRBV20-1 with TRBJ2-7, with 9 bases lining up with TRBD2. From germline, CDR1 is DFQATT and CDR2 SNEGSKA (reference sequence). This CDR3 contains 13 residues. Unmatched junction bases numbered 2, after V lost 2 bases and J lost 3 bases. CDR3 bases: TGCAGTGCTAGACTAGCGGGAAGCTACGAGCAGTACTTC. It is translated as CSARLAGSYEQYF.

The rearrangement links TRBV10-3 to TRBJ1-1; 7 nucleotides agree with TRBD1. CDR1 and CDR2 (germline): ENHRY, SYGVKD. CDR3 length equals 13 residues. The junction had 3 bases not matched to a gene; V was cut back by 4 bases and J by 4 bases. This chain's CDR3 is CAISARTGTEAFF. The CDR3 region has the DNA TGTGCCATCAGTGCCCGGACAGGCACTGAAGCTTTCTTT.

The chain's CDR3 is CASSYSRDRLEAFF. CDR3 bases: TGTGCCAGCAGTTACTCCCGGGACAGGCTTGAAGCTTTCTTT. The V call is TRBV6-2 or TRBV6-3, the J call TRBJ1-1; 8 nucleotides align to TRBD1. Germline loops: CDR1 MNHEY, CDR2 SVGEGT. CDR3 length equals 14 residues. V trimming: 0 bases; J trimming: 7 bases; junction bases outside the gene matches: 4.

This clonotype appeared many times. This rearrangement joins TRBV20-1 to TRBJ1-5; a weak D match, TRBD1 (6 bases). V was shortened by 4 bases and J by 7 bases, with 17 bases between the two germline ends. The germline V gene encodes CDR1 DFQATT and CDR2 SNEGSKA (reference sequence). This CDR3 comprises 14 residues. In nucleotides, the CDR3 is TGCAGTGCTATCCATCCCACAGGGAACCAGCCCCAGCATTTT. Translation gives CSAIHPTGNQPQHF.

This chain joins TRBV5-6 and TRBJ2-5; D ambiguous. The CDR3 has 14 amino acids. Germline V gene lookup returns CDR1 SGHDT and CDR2 YYEEEE. The V end lost 4 bases, the J end lost 5 bases, and 15 bases lay between the germline ends. CDR3 in amino acids: CASSIGSSRETQYF. CDR3 bases: TGTGCCAGCAGCATTGGGTCGAGCCGGGAGACCCAGTACTTC.

V is TRBV10-3 and J is TRBJ2-1, with unresolved D. The CDR3 has 15 residues. Germline lookup yields CDR1 ENHRY and CDR2 SYGVKD. V lost 2 bases and J 5 bases, leaving 13 bases between the germline ends. The CDR3 loop is CAISEGPAKNNEQFF. Written as DNA, the CDR3 is TGTGCCATCAGTGAGGGGCCGGCTAAAAACAATGAGCAGTTCTTC.

The J gene is TRBJ2-1, the V gene TRBV14, with 8 bases fitting TRBD2. V dropped 4 bases and J dropped 8; count of bases not matched to a gene: 10. This CDR3 contains 15 residues. Germline V CDR1 and CDR2: SGHDN, FVKESK. The CDR3 region is CASSPTSGGDYEQFF. The CDR3 DNA follows: TGTGCCAGCAGCCCAACTAGCGGAGGGGACTATGAGCAGTTCTTC.

This clonotype has a count of ten or more. V and J are TRBV6-5 and TRBJ2-3, with 7 bases matching TRBD1. Germline V gene data show CDR1 as MNHEY and CDR2 as SVGAGI. The V and J ends lost 2 bases and 0 bases, in that order; junction bases with no gene match: 2. CDR3 size: 15 residues. This chain's CDR3 is CASSYRGQSTDTQYF. CDR3 coding DNA: TGTGCCAGCAGTTACAGGGGACAGAGCACAGATACGCAGTATTTT.

A word on this clonotype: A much bigger clone sits one base away, suggesting this may be a read error. The chain joins TRBV21-1 to TRBJ1-2; the D segment call TRBD1 is taken from the table without a DNA check. TRBV21-1 is annotated as a pseudogene. The CDR3 extends over 13 amino acids. The CDR3 nucleotides read TGTGCCAGCAGCAGAGAGGTCCCCTATGGCTACACCTTC. This encodes CASSREVPYGYTF.

V is TRBV2 and J is TRBJ2-7, with D perhaps given as TRBD1 or TRBD2 (6 bases each). The V end was cut by 8 bases, the J end by 6 bases, with 20 bases between. Germline V CDR1 and CDR2: SNHLY, FYNNEI. This CDR3 has 14 residues. CDR3 amino acids: CASGSRGHRGEQYF. For the CDR3, the DNA is TGTGCCAGCGGGTCGCGGGGACATCGGGGCGAGCAGTACTTC.

The sample holds a few counts of this clonotype. This chain uses TRBV7-2 with TRBJ2-3; 9 bases align to TRBD2. The CDR3 is 15 amino acids. J was trimmed by 5 bases and V by 1 base; bases with no gene match: 4. The germline gives CDR1 SGHTA, CDR2 FQGNSA. This CDR3 is CASSLGGGARDTQYF. CDR3 coding DNA: TGTGCCAGCAGCTTAGGCGGGGGGGCCAGAGATACGCAGTATTTT.

The CDR3 is CATRGQHYEQYF. CDR3 in DNA: TGTGCCACCCGGGGACAGCATTACGAGCAGTACTTC. This chain connects TRBV18 to TRBJ2-7; 7 positions match TRBD1. V was pared by 10 bases and J by 4 bases, with 7 bases of the junction left unmatched. The CDR3 sequence is 12 residues long. Germline V gene lookup returns CDR1 KGHSH and CDR2 LQKENI.

This chain connects TRBV20-1 to TRBJ2-1, with D perhaps TRBD2 (6 bases). The V end lost 3 bases, the J end lost 6 bases, and 21 bases lay between the germline ends. Germline CDR1 reads DFQATT; CDR2 reads SNEGSKA (reference sequence). The CDR3 is made up of 16 amino acids. The CDR3 DNA reads as TGCAGTGCTAGTGCTAGCGAGAGAATCATTAGCAATGAGCAGTTCTTC. Translation: CSASASERIISNEQFF.

This clonotype came up many times. This chain links TRBV7-2 with TRBJ2-7, with a weak D call TRBD2 (5 bases). Trimming removed 2 bases from V and 5 bases from J, with 16 bases in between. Looked up from germline, CDR1 is SGHTA and CDR2 is FQGNSA. The CDR3 is 15 residues long. For the CDR3, the DNA is TGTGCCAGCAGCTTAATCTCCGGACTCCCGGACGAGCAGTACTTC. Its protein product is CASSLISGLPDEQYF.

This clonotype was detected only a few times. The chain is built from TRBV3-1 and TRBJ2-1; 14 bases are shared with TRBD2. The CDR3 is 17 amino acids. The V and J ends lost 3 bases and 6 bases, in that order; junction bases with no gene match: 7. Germline V lookup: CDR1 LGHDT, CDR2 YNNKEL (reference sequence). CDR3 sequence: CASSQEETSGRGNEQFF. As DNA, the CDR3 is TGTGCCAGCAGCCAGGAGGAGACTAGCGGGAGGGGCAATGAGCAGTTCTTC.

This clonotype was seen a handful of times. The chain couples TRBV7-2 to TRBJ2-1; D is perhaps TRBD1 (6 bases). Germline V gene sequence: CDR1 SGHTA, CDR2 FQGNSA. The CDR3 contains 15 residues. V was cut by 5 bases and J by 8 bases, with 19 bases left in between. CDR3 sequence: CASSLGAGPAHEQFF. The CDR3 bases are TGTGCCAGCAGCCTGGGGGCCGGGCCCGCTCATGAGCAGTTCTTC.

The table lists this clonotype with a count of one. The rearrangement links TRBV12-3 or TRBV12-4 to TRBJ2-2, with 11 bases lining up with TRBD2. The CDR3 spans 17 residues. V lost 5 bases, J lost 1 base, and 6 bases stayed unmatched. The CDR3 DNA is TGTGCCAGCAGTCCAACTAGCGGGGGTGGGAACACCGGGGAGCTGTTTTTT. Residues: CASSPTSGGGNTGELFF.

This clonotype showed up many times. The chain is built from TRBV7-9 and TRBJ1-1, with 10 bases identical to TRBD1. Germline V lookup: CDR1 SEHNR, CDR2 FQNEAQ (reference sequence). Unmatched junction bases numbered 9, after V lost 5 bases and J lost 6 bases. This CDR3 contains 15 residues. The CDR3 spells CASSELRDRGAEAFF. The CDR3 nucleotides read TGTGCCAGCAGCGAGCTCCGGGACAGGGGCGCTGAAGCTTTCTTT.

The chain combines TRBV5-6 with TRBJ2-3; D call uncertain. Trimming stripped 1 base from V and 0 bases from J, with 12 bases between. CDR1 and CDR2 (germline): SGHDT, YYEEEE. The CDR3 is 16 residues long. CDR3 amino acids: CASSLLSGLSTDTQYF. CDR3 DNA: TGTGCCAGCAGCTTGTTATCCGGGTTGAGCACAGATACGCAGTATTTT.

Ten or more counts support this clonotype. The chain joins TRBV24-1 to TRBJ2-3; 8 nucleotides match TRBD1. This CDR3 comprises 16 residues. Germline V gene data show CDR1 as KGHDR and CDR2 as SFDVKD. The V gene end was trimmed by 3 bases and the J gene end by 3 bases; junction bases not matched to a gene: 7. The DNA for the CDR3 is TGTGCCACCAGTGATACGGGACAGGATGTAACAGATACGCAGTATTTT. It translates to CATSDTGQDVTDTQYF.

This clonotype was counted ten times or more. V usage is TRBV12-3 or TRBV12-4 and J usage is TRBJ2-5; 7 nucleotides line up with TRBD2. The CDR3 has 14 residues. The J segment lost 5 bases and the V segment lost 0 bases, leaving 3 bases of the junction unmatched. In nucleotides, the CDR3 is TGTGCCAGCAGTTTAGCGGGGGGGTCGGAGACCCAGTACTTC. It encodes CASSLAGGSETQYF.

Many counts were recorded for this clonotype. CDR3 nucleotides: TGTGCCAGCAGTTCTCTGGGGCGGTCCTACAATGAGCAGTTCTTC. This codes for CASSSLGRSYNEQFF. The genes are TRBV12-3 or TRBV12-4 and TRBJ2-1, with a possible D match to TRBD1 (5 bases). The V gene lost 4 bases and the J gene lost 1 base, with 11 bases spanning the gap. The CDR3 length is 15 residues.

This clonotype has more than one count but fewer than ten. The chain employs TRBV6-7 and TRBJ1-1; D may be TRBD1 (5 bases). TRBV6-7 is an ORF; its function is uncertain. This CDR3 is built from 15 residues. Trimming took off 5 bases at V and 6 bases at J, with 19 bases between the two ends. This CDR3 is CASSTRGTLYPEAFF. CDR3 nucleotides: TGTGCCAGCAGTACACGGGGCACCCTGTACCCTGAAGCTTTCTTT.

This clonotype was counted a few times. V usage is TRBV6-1 and J usage is TRBJ2-2; no reliable D call. This CDR3 has 13 residues. The germline V gene encodes CDR1 MNHNS and CDR2 SASEGT. V was trimmed by 6 bases and J by 7 bases, leaving 12 bases between them. DNA of the CDR3: TGTGCCAGCAGCCTAACGCGAGTCGGGGAGCTGTTTTTT. Translation: CASSLTRVGELFF.

This rearrangement joins TRBV4-2 to TRBJ1-4; D ambiguous. Germline V lookup: CDR1 LGHNA, CDR2 YNFKEQ. The CDR3 spans 15 residues. Deletions cut 0 bases from V and 0 bases from J, with 5 bases between. The chain's CDR3 is CASSQDATTNEKLFF. Written as DNA, the CDR3 is TGTGCCAGCAGCCAAGATGCCACAACTAATGAAAAACTGTTTTTT.

The chain uses TRBV12-3 or TRBV12-4 and TRBJ2-2; TRBD2 agrees at 8 bases. V lost 1 base to trimming and J lost 0 bases; unmatched junction nucleotides: 13. The CDR3 totals 20 residues. The CDR3 DNA is TGTGCCAGCAGTTTAGACCTAAGGGGTTTAGCGGGGCCGAACACCGGGGAGCTGTTTTTT. It specifies CASSLDLRGLAGPNTGELFF.

This clonotype came up many times. The rearrangement links TRBV20-1 to TRBJ1-2, with D perhaps TRBD1 (6 bases). The V gene lost 5 bases and the J gene lost 4 bases, with 8 bases spanning the gap. The CDR3 covers 11 residues. CDR1 is DFQATT and CDR2 is SNEGSKA in the germline V gene (reference sequence). CDR3 sequence (DNA): TGCAGTGCTCAGACAGGCTATGGCTACACCTTC. The encoded protein is CSAQTGYGYTF.

V and J are TRBV30 and TRBJ1-1, with 9 bases fitting TRBD1. From germline, CDR1 is GTSNPN and CDR2 SVGIG (reference sequence). The trim removed 1 base at V and 0 bases at J, leaving 3 bases unmatched. The CDR3 contains 15 residues. CDR3 DNA sequence: TGTGCCTGGAGTGACGGACAGGGGATGAACACTGAAGCTTTCTTT. Protein product: CAWSDGQGMNTEAFF.

This clonotype has more than one count but fewer than ten. V usage is TRBV2 and J usage is TRBJ2-2, with 8 bases matching TRBD1. Germline values: CDR1 SNHLY, CDR2 FYNNEI. Trimming removed 6 bases from V and 5 bases from J; junction bases left unmatched: 5. This CDR3 contains 14 residues. Here the CDR3 DNA reads TGTGCCAGCAGAGACAGGGGCGGGACCGGGGAGCTGTTTTTT. Translation gives CASRDRGGTGELFF.

The rearrangement links TRBV29-1 to TRBJ2-7; TRBD1 agrees at 10 bases. The CDR3 covers 16 residues. J was trimmed by 0 bases and V by 6 bases; bases with no gene match: 11. Germline values: CDR1 SQVTM, CDR2 ANQGSEA. In DNA, the CDR3 is TGCAGCGTCCTTTGGACAGGGGGAATCTCCTCCTACGAGCAGTACTTC. Protein sequence: CSVLWTGGISSYEQYF.

This clonotype has a count of ten or more. This sequence joins TRBV20-1 and TRBJ2-4; D is possibly TRBD1 (6 bases). Germline V gives CDR1 DFQATT, CDR2 SNEGSKA (reference sequence). This CDR3 has 15 residues. V shed 3 bases and J shed 3 bases, with 15 bases lying between them. CDR3 residues: CSASRPGVGKNIQYF. CDR3 bases: TGCAGTGCTAGTCGTCCAGGGGTGGGCAAAAACATTCAGTACTTC.